This T cell receptor beta chain emerged from a study of cytomegalovirus exposure and HLA in healthy donors. Overall study context: Roughly 86 million unique TCRs from HLA-typed donors made up an early data release.

Comment on this clone: The antigen is not known.

The trim removed 5 bases at V and 2 bases at J, leaving 6 bases unmatched. The CDR3 consists of 15 residues. The germline gives CDR1 SGHRS, CDR2 YFSETQ. Findings and caveats of the study: The authors judged a highly shared variant cluster likely a sequencing artifact.

The PCR contained 60 Vbeta and 13 Jbeta primers. Generated by immunoSEQ multiplex PCR, the TCRdb table keeps only in-frame clones and is missing some. The repertoire holds 150,000 to 200,000 clones, with roughly four fifths as singletons. This sequence originates from a man over 45 in good health and CMV-seropositive. The sequencing input was PBMCs. V and J are TRBV5-1 and TRBJ2-3; 9 nucleotides match TRBD2. CDR3 residues: CASRAGGVATDTQYF. CDR3 DNA: TGCGCCAGCAGAGCGGGGGGTGTTGCCACAGATACGCAGTATTTT.